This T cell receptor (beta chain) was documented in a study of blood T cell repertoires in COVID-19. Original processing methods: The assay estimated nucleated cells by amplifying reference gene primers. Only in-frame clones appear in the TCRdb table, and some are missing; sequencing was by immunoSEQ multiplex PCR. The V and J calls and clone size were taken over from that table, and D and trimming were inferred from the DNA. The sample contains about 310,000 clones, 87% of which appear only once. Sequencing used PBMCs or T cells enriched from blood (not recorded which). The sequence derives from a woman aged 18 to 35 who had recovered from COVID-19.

CDR3 residues: CASSLNPRDTGELFF. CDR3 coding DNA: TGTGCCAGCAGCCTTAACCCGCGGGACACCGGGGAGCTGTTTTTT. This sequence joins TRBV5-5 and TRBJ2-2; tentative D call: TRBD2 (5 bases). CDR1 is SGHKS, CDR2 YYEKEE, per germline (reference sequence). The CDR3 extends over 15 amino acids. V was trimmed by 4 bases and J by 3 bases, leaving 13 bases between them. Together with reference TRBV5-5 and TRBJ2-2, the CDR3 gives the full variable domain: DAGVTQSPTHLIKTRGQQVTLRCSPISGHKSVSWYQQVLGQGPQFIFQYYEKEERGRGNFPDRFSARQFPNYSSELNVNALLLGDSALYLCASSLNPRDTGELFFGEGSRLTVL.